One T cell receptor (beta chain) is described in this entry. Its target is unknown. The data are from a study of cytomegalovirus exposure and HLA in healthy donors. Findings of the study overall: Reports indicate that TCR beta sequences accurately predicted the HLA-A and HLA-B alleles of most subjects. An analysis that was carried out later associated 16,000 or so TCR beta sequences with HLA alleles at 0.05 false discovery rate. Sequencing likely caused a cluster of highly shared sequence variants. TCR beta chains associated with HLA were, in a later analysis, more clonally expanded than equally common others.

PCR was performed using 60 Vbeta and 13 Jbeta primers. Sequenced by immunoSEQ multiplex PCR; TCRdb stores in-frame clones only, minus some. The table lists about 140,000 clones, roughly 86% of them singletons. The clonotype was recovered from a man aged 18 to 29 in good health and CMV-seropositive. Source material: PBMCs.

Here the CDR3 DNA reads TGTGCCAGCAACCCTTCCCGGGGCTACGAGCAGTACTTC. As protein: CASNPSRGYEQYF. This rearrangement joins TRBV27 to TRBJ2-7; tentative D call: TRBD2 (5 bases). The CDR3 contains 13 residues. Germline CDR1 and CDR2: MNHEY and SMNVEV (reference sequence). Trimming cost V 7 bases and J 3 bases, with 13 bases left between them.